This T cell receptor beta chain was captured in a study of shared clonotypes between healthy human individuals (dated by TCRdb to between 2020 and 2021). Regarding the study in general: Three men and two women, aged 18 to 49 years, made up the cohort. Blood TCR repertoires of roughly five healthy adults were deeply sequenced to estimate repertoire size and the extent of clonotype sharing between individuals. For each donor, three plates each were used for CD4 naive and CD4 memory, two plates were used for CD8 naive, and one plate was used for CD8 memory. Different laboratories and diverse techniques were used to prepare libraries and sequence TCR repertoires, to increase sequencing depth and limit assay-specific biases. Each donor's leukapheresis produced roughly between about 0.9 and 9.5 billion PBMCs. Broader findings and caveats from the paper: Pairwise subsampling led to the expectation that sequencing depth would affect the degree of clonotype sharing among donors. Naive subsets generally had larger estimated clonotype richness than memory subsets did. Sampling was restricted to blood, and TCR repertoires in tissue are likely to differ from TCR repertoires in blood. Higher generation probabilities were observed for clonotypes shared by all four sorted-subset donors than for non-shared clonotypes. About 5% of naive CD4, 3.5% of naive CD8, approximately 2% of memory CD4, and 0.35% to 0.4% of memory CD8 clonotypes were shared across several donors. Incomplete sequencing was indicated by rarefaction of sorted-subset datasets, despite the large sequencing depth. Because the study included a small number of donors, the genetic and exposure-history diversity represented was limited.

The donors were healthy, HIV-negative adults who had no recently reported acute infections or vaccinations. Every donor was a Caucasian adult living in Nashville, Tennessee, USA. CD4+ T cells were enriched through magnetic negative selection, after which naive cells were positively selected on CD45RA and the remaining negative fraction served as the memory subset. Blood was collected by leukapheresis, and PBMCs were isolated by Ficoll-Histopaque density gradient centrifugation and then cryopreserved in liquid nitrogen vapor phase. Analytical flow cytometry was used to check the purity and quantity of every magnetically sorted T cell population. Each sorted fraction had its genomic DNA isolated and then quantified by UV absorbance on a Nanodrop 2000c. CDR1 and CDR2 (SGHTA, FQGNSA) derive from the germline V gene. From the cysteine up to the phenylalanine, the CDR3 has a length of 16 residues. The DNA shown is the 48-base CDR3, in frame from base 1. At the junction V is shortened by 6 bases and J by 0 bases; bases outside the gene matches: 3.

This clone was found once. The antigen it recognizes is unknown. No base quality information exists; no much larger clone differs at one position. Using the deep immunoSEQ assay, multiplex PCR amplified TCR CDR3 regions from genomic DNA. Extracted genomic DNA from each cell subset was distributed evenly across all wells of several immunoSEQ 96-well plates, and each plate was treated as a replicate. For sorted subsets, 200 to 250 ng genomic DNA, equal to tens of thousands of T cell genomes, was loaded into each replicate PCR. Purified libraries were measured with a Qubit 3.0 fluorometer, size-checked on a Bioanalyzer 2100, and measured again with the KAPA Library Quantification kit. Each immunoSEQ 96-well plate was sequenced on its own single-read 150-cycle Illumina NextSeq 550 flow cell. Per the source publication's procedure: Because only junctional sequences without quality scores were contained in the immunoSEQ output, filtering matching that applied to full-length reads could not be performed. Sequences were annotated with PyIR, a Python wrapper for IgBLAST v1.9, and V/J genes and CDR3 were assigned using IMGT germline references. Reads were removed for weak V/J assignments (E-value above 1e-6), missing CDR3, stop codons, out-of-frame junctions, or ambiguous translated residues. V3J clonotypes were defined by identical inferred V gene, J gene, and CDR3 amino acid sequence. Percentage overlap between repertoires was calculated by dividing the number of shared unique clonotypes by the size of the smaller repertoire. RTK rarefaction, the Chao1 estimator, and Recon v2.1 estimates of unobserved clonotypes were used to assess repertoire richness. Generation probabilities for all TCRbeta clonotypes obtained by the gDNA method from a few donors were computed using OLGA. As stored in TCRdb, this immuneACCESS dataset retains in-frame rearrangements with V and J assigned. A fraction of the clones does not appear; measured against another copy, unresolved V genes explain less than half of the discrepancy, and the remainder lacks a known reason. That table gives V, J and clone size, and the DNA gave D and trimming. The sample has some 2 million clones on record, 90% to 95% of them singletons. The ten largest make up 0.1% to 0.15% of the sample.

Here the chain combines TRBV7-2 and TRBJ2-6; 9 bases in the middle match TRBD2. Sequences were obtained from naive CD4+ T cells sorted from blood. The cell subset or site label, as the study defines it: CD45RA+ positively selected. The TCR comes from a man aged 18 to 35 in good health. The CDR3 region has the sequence CASSFSGSSGANVLTF. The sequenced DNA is TGTGCCAGCAGTTTTAGCGGGAGCTCTGGGGCCAACGTCCTGACTTTC.